The 27 T cell receptor beta chains given below trace back to one sample, sequenced in a study of Graves' ophthalmopathy and Graves' hyperthyroidism. As the template, RNA transcripts were used to amplify TCR beta CDR3 regions. The library came from an HTBI-primed first-round RT-PCR and a second-round multiplex PCR. TCRdb ran MiXCR on the multiplex PCR reads and lists one entry per CDR3 protein. The sample includes approximately 460,000 distinct CDR3 sequences, roughly an eighth of them seen just once. Sequenced input: blood. These receptors originate from a woman aged 25 to 39 with Graves' ophthalmopathy.

This clonotype was observed many times. This chain uses TRBV20-1 with TRBJ2-5; 8 bases line up with TRBD1. With 8 bases clipped from V and 2 bases from J, the junction kept 7 bases outside the gene matches. CDR3 length: 13 amino acids. In germline, CDR1 is DFQATT, CDR2 SNEGSKA (reference sequence). The CDR3 nucleotides are TGCAGTCAAACCGGGACAGGTCAAGAGACCCAGTACTTC. Amino acids: CSQTGTGQETQYF.

This clonotype was seen at least ten times. The chain uses TRBV28 and TRBJ2-2; D is undetermined. CDR1 MDHEN and CDR2 SYDVKM come from the germline V gene. CDR3 length: 15 residues. V was clipped by 3 bases and J by 5 bases, with 13 bases between them. The CDR3 DNA reads as TGTGCCAGCAGTTTCGGGCAGGCTGGGACCGGGGAGCTGTTTTTT. Translated, it gives CASSFGQAGTGELFF.

This clonotype was counted a few times. The chain links TRBV7-3 to TRBJ1-1, with 9 bases identical to TRBD1. Germline V gene lookup returns CDR1 SGHTA and CDR2 FQGTGA. The CDR3 totals 14 residues. With 5 bases clipped from V and 10 bases from J, the junction kept 11 bases outside the gene matches. CDR3 loop: CASSPQQGADGAFF. For the CDR3, the DNA is TGTGCCAGCAGCCCCCAACAGGGGGCGGATGGAGCTTTCTTT.

This clonotype was detected ten times or more. The rearrangement uses TRBV6-5 and TRBJ1-2; D ambiguous. The CDR3 runs to 14 residues. From germline, CDR1 is MNHEY and CDR2 SVGAGI. V lost 0 bases, J lost 7 bases, and 12 bases lay in between. The CDR3 sequence is CASSYSSGRSGYTF. CDR3 DNA sequence: TGTGCCAGCAGTTACTCTTCGGGGAGAAGTGGCTACACCTTC.

This clonotype showed up many times. For the CDR3, the DNA is TGTGCCAGCAGTTACTCTCCGGCTAGCGGCCTTAGCTCCTACGAGCAGTACTTC. It is translated as CASSYSPASGLSSYEQYF. The V call is TRBV6-2 or TRBV6-3, the J call TRBJ2-7; TRBD2 matches 7 bases. The CDR3 runs 18 residues. The germline gives CDR1 MNHEY, CDR2 SVGEGT. Trimming took 0 bases from V and 0 from J; bases not matched to a gene: 11.

This clonotype was observed many times. J is TRBJ2-5 and V is TRBV6-1; 7 bases fit TRBD2. This CDR3 has 12 amino acids. CDR1 and CDR2 from the germline V gene are MNHNS and SASEGT. The J segment lost 5 bases and the V segment lost 8 bases, leaving 5 bases of the junction unmatched. The CDR3 sequence is CASGRGWETQYF. The CDR3, as DNA: TGTGCCAGCGGGAGGGGTTGGGAGACCCAGTACTTC.

This clonotype was seen repeatedly, ten times or more. V gene TRBV6-1 combines with J gene TRBJ2-7; TRBD2 aligns across 7 bases. CDR1 MNHNS and CDR2 SASEGT come from the germline V gene. The ends lost 5 bases at V and 5 bases at J; junction bases unmatched: 6. CDR3 length: 13 amino acids. The CDR3 is CASSKRGGDEQYF. For the CDR3, the DNA is TGTGCCAGCAGTAAGCGGGGCGGGGACGAGCAGTACTTC.

In its sample, this clonotype was seen a few times. An end of the junction does not agree with germline; a read error may underlie this. This chain links TRBV12-3 or TRBV12-4 with TRBJ1-2; 8 bases fit TRBD1. The CDR3 spans 13 residues. The CDR3 DNA reads as TGTGCCAGCGGTGGACAGGGATACTATGGTTACACCTTC. This gives the protein CASGGQGYYGYTF.

This clonotype was seen at least ten times. The CDR3, as DNA: TGTGCCAGCAGATTCCACAGGGGGCTTGATTCACCCCTCCACTTT. As protein: CASRFHRGLDSPLHF. J is TRBJ1-6 and V is TRBV27, with 9 bases fitting TRBD1. CDR3 length equals 15 residues. The V segment lost 6 bases and the J segment 8 bases; nucleotides outside the gene matches: 8. CDR1 is MNHEY, CDR2 SMNVEV, per germline (reference sequence).

The chain is built from TRBV28 and TRBJ1-1; D remains unclear. Looked up from germline, CDR1 is MDHEN and CDR2 is SYDVKM. CDR3 length equals 17 residues. The ends were cut back, 3 bases at V and 3 bases at J, with 20 bases in the middle. Written as DNA, the CDR3 is TGTGCCAGCAGTTTGTATGACTGGTTTAGGGTGGACACTGAAGCTTTCTTT. It translates to CASSLYDWFRVDTEAFF.

At least ten counts were recorded for this clonotype. J is TRBJ1-1 and V is TRBV12-3 or TRBV12-4, with TRBD1 identical over 8 bases. V lost 5 bases and J lost 4; bases outside the gene matches: 6. This CDR3 is 14 amino acids long. Written as DNA, the CDR3 is TGTGCCAGCAGTCAGACAGGGGAGGTCACTGAAGCTTTCTTT. Protein: CASSQTGEVTEAFF.

This clonotype was seen ten or more times. The chain uses TRBV12-3 or TRBV12-4 and TRBJ2-4, with D unresolved. The V and J ends lost 1 base and 5 bases respectively, with 6 bases between them. The CDR3 is 13 residues long. As DNA, the CDR3 is TGTGCCAGCAGTTTAGACCGGCAAAACATTCAGTACTTC. Translating gives CASSLDRQNIQYF.

This clonotype was observed at least ten times. This sequence joins TRBV29-1 and TRBJ1-1; weak D call: TRBD1 (5 bases). The V end lost 0 bases, the J end lost 4 bases, and 15 bases lay between the germline ends. This CDR3 has 15 residues. Germline V CDR1 and CDR2: SQVTM, ANQGSEA. CDR3 nucleotide sequence: TGCAGCGTTGAAGAGGGGACGGGGTTGGTCACTGAAGCTTTCTTT. Residues: CSVEEGTGLVTEAFF.

This clonotype was counted at least ten times. The CDR3 spells CASSDPGLAAPRPSYEQYF. DNA of the CDR3: TGTGCCAGCAGTGACCCCGGACTAGCGGCGCCCCGACCCTCCTACGAGCAGTACTTC. The chain joins TRBV6-4 to TRBJ2-7; TRBD2 matches at 10 bases. CDR3 length: 19 amino acids. Trimming at V came to 2 bases and at J to 0 bases, leaving 13 bases not matched to a gene. The germline CDR1 and CDR2 sequences are MRHNA and SNTAGT.

In this sample, this clonotype turned up many times. V and J are TRBV6-1 and TRBJ2-7, with 7 bases identical to TRBD1. This CDR3 comprises 16 residues. Germline CDR1 is MNHNS and CDR2 is SASEGT. Germline trimming cut 6 bases from V and 0 bases from J; bases unmatched to any gene: 11. DNA of the CDR3: TGTGCCAGCAGCCCCCAGACAGGGAAAAACTCCTACGAGCAGTACTTC. Protein: CASSPQTGKNSYEQYF.

This clonotype was seen ten or more times. The chain joins TRBV12-3 or TRBV12-4 to TRBJ2-5, with TRBD2 as a possible D gene (7 bases). The CDR3 has 14 residues. V lost 6 bases, J lost 5 bases, and 16 bases lay in between. CDR3 coding DNA: TGTGCCAGCAGATCCCGGGGGGCTGGGGAGACCCAGTACTTC. Translating gives CASRSRGAGETQYF.

This clonotype was counted between two and nine times. The chain recombines TRBV12-3 or TRBV12-4 with TRBJ2-4; D possibly corresponds to TRBD2 (6 bases). V was cut by 3 bases and J by 1 base, with 10 bases left in between. The CDR3 totals 15 residues. The DNA of the CDR3 is TGTGCCAGCAGTTTCGGCGGGACGGCCAAAAACATTCAGTACTTC. It is translated as CASSFGGTAKNIQYF.

This clonotype was detected once. The rearrangement links TRBV13 to TRBJ2-2; no reliable D call. CDR3 size: 17 residues. The germline gives CDR1 PRHDT, CDR2 FYEKMQ (reference sequence). V gave up 5 bases and J gave up 1 base, with 17 bases separating them. CDR3 nucleotides: TGTGCCAGCAGCCCCTTCCCACCCGATAAGAACACCGGGGAGCTGTTTTTT. Protein sequence: CASSPFPPDKNTGELFF.

This clonotype was seen repeatedly, ten times or more. The gene calls are TRBV27 and TRBJ2-7; TRBD1 might be the D (6 bases). The CDR3 is 17 residues long. Germline values: CDR1 MNHEY, CDR2 SMNVEV (reference sequence). Trimming removed 5 bases at V and 0 bases at J, with 20 bases between. The CDR3 region is CASSTTGPEGTSYEQYF. CDR3 nucleotides: TGTGCCAGCAGTACGACAGGACCTGAGGGAACCTCCTACGAGCAGTACTTC.

There are many counts of this clonotype. J is TRBJ2-7 and V is TRBV6-1; D remains ambiguous. The CDR3 has 11 residues. Germline V lookup: CDR1 MNHNS, CDR2 SASEGT. The ends were cut back, 4 bases at V and 7 bases at J, with 8 bases in the middle. CDR3 in amino acids: CASSVEREQYF. The CDR3 nucleotides read TGTGCCAGCAGTGTAGAGCGAGAGCAGTACTTC.

Many counts were recorded for this clonotype. The V call is TRBV6-5, the J call TRBJ2-7, with 11 bases lining up with TRBD2. V shed 6 bases and J 7 bases; nucleotides not matched to a gene: 11. CDR1 is MNHEY and CDR2 is SVGAGI in the germline V gene. The CDR3 covers 15 residues. CDR3 in DNA: TGTGCCAGCAGCCCCGGACTAGCGGGTTTGTGGGAGCAGTACTTC. Protein sequence: CASSPGLAGLWEQYF.

This clonotype has a handful of counts. V gene TRBV11-2 combines with J gene TRBJ2-5; TRBD2 aligns across 13 bases. This CDR3 contains 17 residues. Germline CDR1 and CDR2: SGHAT and FQNNGV. After removal of 5 bases from V and 2 bases from J, the junction contained 8 bases not matched to a gene. CDR3 protein: CASSIGTSGTGQETQYF. The CDR3 nucleotides read TGTGCCAGCAGCATAGGGACTAGCGGGACGGGGCAAGAGACCCAGTACTTC.

The gene calls are TRBV12-3 or TRBV12-4 and TRBJ2-2, with 7 bases identical to TRBD1. The CDR3 totals 15 residues. Germline trimming cut 7 bases from V and 0 bases from J; bases unmatched to any gene: 5. CDR3 loop: CASKLGTANTGELFF. DNA of the CDR3: TGTGCCAGCAAACTCGGGACAGCGAACACCGGGGAGCTGTTTTTT.

This clonotype was counted at least ten times. V is TRBV12-5 and J is TRBJ1-1; D remains ambiguous. The CDR3 is 11 residues long. Trimming stripped 7 bases from V and 1 base from J, with 4 bases between. Germline V lookup: CDR1 LGHNT, CDR2 FRNRAP. The CDR3 bases are TGTGCTAGTGCAGCGAACACTGAAGCTTTCTTT. It yields the protein CASAANTEAFF.

This clonotype was seen at least ten times. This chain uses TRBV27 with TRBJ1-2, with a weak D call TRBD1 (5 bases). The CDR3 is 12 amino acids. V lost 10 bases and J 7 bases, leaving 16 bases between the germline ends. CDR1 is MNHEY and CDR2 is SMNVEV in the germline V gene (reference sequence). The CDR3 nucleotides are TGTGCCACCCAGGGTCTAGACGGTGGCTACACCTTC. This gives the protein CATQGLDGGYTF.

There are many counts of this clonotype. This chain links TRBV20-1 with TRBJ1-2, with D unresolved. The CDR3 totals 13 residues. V lost 6 bases and J 4 bases, leaving 15 bases between the germline ends. Germline assignment: CDR1 DFQATT and CDR2 SNEGSKA (reference sequence). The CDR3 protein is CSAGGQLSYGYTF. CDR3 DNA: TGCAGTGCCGGAGGTCAGCTCAGCTATGGCTACACCTTC.

This clonotype was seen at least ten times. The chain carries TRBV30 and TRBJ1-6; 7 bases are a match to TRBD1. Germline values: CDR1 GTSNPN, CDR2 SVGIG (reference sequence). V shed 5 bases and J 10 bases; nucleotides not matched to a gene: 8. The CDR3 contains 13 residues. CDR3 DNA sequence: TGTGCCTGGGAAGGACAGGAGGGGTCACCCCTCCACTTT. This codes for CAWEGQEGSPLHF.